This T cell receptor (beta chain) comes out of a study of T cell responses to AZD1222 COVID-19 vaccine. Study-level results: Clonal diversity may have been underestimated in mostly white British donors. Just 5 or 6 AZD1222 recipients tested seropositive at baseline.

This clone was seen a single time. The target antigen is unknown. In germline, CDR1 is LNHDA, CDR2 SQIVND (reference sequence). The CDR3 extends over 22 amino acids. V lost 2 bases to trimming and J lost 2 bases, with 33 bases between them. Using immunoSEQ multiplex PCR, the repertoire was profiled, and TCRdb retains in-frame clones only, with some absent. The sample lists 100,000 to 150,000 clones; roughly nine tenths were seen once. The sequencing here drew on peripheral blood, taken on day 0 of AZD1222 vaccination. The origin of this receptor is an adult in good health. The chain carries TRBV19 and TRBJ1-2, with D possibly matching TRBD1 (6 bases). CDR3 sequence reads: CASSINRPVVIGGGSQNYGYTF. The CDR3, as DNA: TGTGCCAGTAGTATAAACCGCCCTGTCGTGATAGGGGGTGGATCACAGAACTATGGCTACACCTTC.